Each of the 20 T cell receptor beta chains below was sequenced from the same sample in a study of cytomegalovirus exposure and HLA in healthy donors. Only in-frame clones appear in the TCRdb table, and some are missing; sequencing was by immunoSEQ multiplex PCR. The repertoire consists of about 110,000 clones, with around nine tenths occurring once and the leading ten covering around 1.4%. Sequenced input: PBMCs. These receptors were taken from a woman younger than 45 in good health and CMV-seropositive.

This sequence joins TRBV5-1 and TRBJ2-2; a possible D gene is TRBD2 (5 bases). CDR1 and CDR2 from the germline V gene are SGHRS and YFSETQ. With 0 bases removed from V and 0 bases from J, the gap between germline ends came to 12 bases. The CDR3 is made up of 17 amino acids. CDR3 DNA sequence: TGCGCCAGCAGCTTGGTTCCCCTAGCAGCGAACACCGGGGAGCTGTTTTTT. It translates to CASSLVPLAANTGELFF. Complete variable domain (other parts from reference TRBV5-1 and TRBJ2-2): KAGVTQTPRYLIKTRGQQVTLSCSPISGHRSVSWYQQTPGQGLQFLFEYFSETQRNKGNFPGRFSGRQFSNSRSEMNVSTLELGDSALYLCASSLVPLAANTGELFFGEGSRLTVL.

This clone appeared a single time. The chain employs TRBV6-5 and TRBJ2-3; D may be TRBD2 (7 bases). The CDR3 loop spans 15 amino acids. The V gene lost 8 bases and the J gene lost 2 bases, with 17 bases spanning the gap. Germline CDR1 reads MNHEY; CDR2 reads SVGAGI. DNA of the CDR3: TGTGCCAGCTCCCGGGGGGCTATCTCCACAGATACGCAGTATTTT. This codes for CASSRGAISTDTQYF.

The chain employs TRBV4-3 and TRBJ2-1; 8 bases map to TRBD1. V was clipped by 0 bases and J by 5 bases; unmatched bases: 3. Germline assignment: CDR1 LGHNA and CDR2 YSLEER. The CDR3 is 15 residues long. CDR3 DNA sequence: TGCGCCAGCAGCCAAGACAGGGGGCTGGACAATGAGCAGTTCTTC. Protein product: CASSQDRGLDNEQFF.

The chain recombines TRBV4-3 with TRBJ1-2; D is ambiguous. The germline CDR1 and CDR2 sequences are LGHNA and YSLEER. The V end was cut by 3 bases, the J end by 8 bases, with 28 bases between. The CDR3 has 18 amino acids. In DNA, the CDR3 is TGCGCCAGCAGCCAGGGAAGTTACGGGGAGCAATTCAGAGGGGGCTACACCTTC. Translated: CASSQGSYGEQFRGGYTF.

J is TRBJ2-5 and V is TRBV28; D is undetermined. Germline-derived CDR1 and CDR2 are MDHEN and SYDVKM. The length of the CDR3 is 12 residues. V lost 2 bases, J lost 3 bases, and 4 bases lay in between. The CDR3 sequence: CASSLQEETQYF. The CDR3, as DNA: TGTGCCAGCAGTTTACAGGAAGAGACCCAGTACTTC. The full variable domain, rest sourced from reference TRBV28 and TRBJ2-5, is DVKVTQSSRYLVKRTGEKVFLECVQDMDHENMFWYRQDPGLGLRLIYFSYDVKMKEKGDIPEGYSVSREKKERFSLILESASTNQTSMYLCASSLQEETQYFGPGTRLLVL.

DNA of the CDR3: TGCGCCAGCAGCTTGGGCGGGGGCCGCACAGATACGCAGTATTTT. Residues: CASSLGGGRTDTQYF. V is TRBV5-1 and J is TRBJ2-3; tentative D call: TRBD2 (7 bases). The CDR3 runs to 15 residues. Looked up from germline, CDR1 is SGHRS and CDR2 is YFSETQ. V dropped 0 bases and J dropped 1 base, with 9 bases sitting between them.

The chain employs TRBV7-9 and TRBJ2-5; 10 positions match TRBD1. J gave up 2 bases and V 5 bases, and 14 bases lay outside the gene matches. This CDR3 is 18 amino acids long. Per the germline V gene, CDR1 is SEHNR and CDR2 is FQNEAQ (reference sequence). CDR3 region: CASSARGGDRGLQETQYF. The CDR3 DNA follows: TGTGCCAGCAGCGCTAGGGGCGGGGACAGGGGACTTCAAGAGACCCAGTACTTC.

This sequence joins TRBV4-2 and TRBJ1-3; D may be TRBD1 (6 bases). The CDR3 sequence is 16 residues long. Germline CDR1 is LGHNA and CDR2 is YNFKEQ. V was clipped by 0 bases and J by 2 bases, with 11 bases between them. CDR3 sequence: CASSQETGTPGNTIYF. In nucleotides, the CDR3 is TGTGCCAGCAGCCAAGAGACTGGGACACCTGGAAACACCATATATTTT.

The chain links TRBV27 to TRBJ1-2, with D perhaps TRBD1 (5 bases). The ends were cut back, 5 bases at V and 2 bases at J, with 6 bases in the middle. The CDR3 consists of 12 residues. Germline V gene sequence: CDR1 MNHEY, CDR2 SMNVEV (reference sequence). The CDR3 DNA reads as TGTGCCAGCAGTGGGGGGAACTATGGCTACACCTTC. Translated: CASSGGNYGYTF.

The gene calls are TRBV19 and TRBJ2-7; D is perhaps TRBD1 (6 bases). The germline CDR1 and CDR2 sequences are LNHDA and SQIVND (reference sequence). The CDR3 totals 14 residues. Trimming left V 3 bases short and J 2 bases short, with 11 bases between. In DNA form, the CDR3 reads TGTGCCAGTAGTATCGGGCCAGGGGCCTACGAGCAGTACTTC. The encoded protein is CASSIGPGAYEQYF.

The chain joins TRBV4-2 to TRBJ2-7; 9 nucleotides align to TRBD2. Germline CDR1 and CDR2: LGHNA and YNFKEQ. The CDR3 length is 15 residues. V shed 2 bases, J shed 2 bases, and the junction held 4 bases outside the gene matches. The CDR3 DNA sequence: TGTGCCAGCAGCCAATCCTCTAGCGGGACCTACGAGCAGTACTTC. This sequence encodes CASSQSSSGTYEQYF.

The V call is TRBV27, the J call TRBJ2-1, with D perhaps matching TRBD1 (6 bases). The CDR3 runs to 13 residues. V was trimmed by 5 bases and J by 13 bases, leaving 18 bases between them. The germline V gene has CDR1 MNHEY and CDR2 SMNVEV (reference sequence). CDR3 in DNA: TGTGCCAGCAGTATCTCACCGGGACACCGACAGTTCTTC. This encodes CASSISPGHRQFF.

This chain links TRBV2 with TRBJ2-7; no clear D. CDR3 length equals 11 residues. V lost 8 bases to trimming and J lost 4 bases, with 9 bases between them. CDR1 SNHLY and CDR2 FYNNEI come from the germline V gene. CDR3 sequence: CASAREYEQYF. The CDR3 DNA is TGTGCCAGCGCTAGAGAATACGAGCAGTACTTC.

The rearrangement links TRBV18 to TRBJ1-5; the D is unclear. Germline loops: CDR1 KGHSH, CDR2 LQKENI. The CDR3 consists of 15 residues. Trimming removed 1 base from V and 7 bases from J, with 14 bases in between. The DNA for the CDR3 is TGTGCCAGCTCACCACGAGGAGACGCGGTGCAGCCCCAGCATTTT. It translates to CASSPRGDAVQPQHF.

The chain carries TRBV6-1 and TRBJ1-4, with a tentative D call TRBD1 (5 bases). Germline values: CDR1 MNHNS, CDR2 SASEGT. This CDR3 is built from 16 residues. Trimming left V 4 bases short and J 8 bases short, with 20 bases between. The CDR3: CASSGGGASTREKLFF. The CDR3 DNA reads as TGTGCCAGCAGTGGGGGTGGGGCCTCGACCAGGGAAAAACTGTTTTTT.

The chain links TRBV29-1 to TRBJ1-2, with 9 bases that match TRBD1. The ends lost 5 bases at V and 2 bases at J; junction bases unmatched: 3. The CDR3 is 13 amino acids. In germline, CDR1 is SQVTM, CDR2 ANQGSEA. In DNA, the CDR3 is TGCAGCGTTCCCGGACAGGGGAACTATGGCTACACCTTC. It is translated as CSVPGQGNYGYTF.

V gene TRBV4-3 combines with J gene TRBJ2-1; maybe TRBD2 (5 bases). The CDR3 is 16 residues long. Germline CDR1 reads LGHNA; CDR2 reads YSLEER. Trimming took off 1 base at V and 8 bases at J, with 18 bases between the two ends. CDR3: CASSQGTWESGDEQFF. CDR3 nucleotides: TGCGCCAGCAGCCAAGGGACCTGGGAGAGTGGCGATGAGCAGTTCTTC.

The chain uses TRBV4-3 and TRBJ1-4; perhaps TRBD1 as D (6 bases). Germline V gene lookup returns CDR1 LGHNA and CDR2 YSLEER. V was pared by 0 bases and J by 8 bases, with 16 bases between. The CDR3 covers 16 residues. CDR3 residues: CASSQDHGGLGEKLFF. The CDR3 DNA reads TGCGCCAGCAGCCAAGATCACGGGGGGCTGGGCGAAAAACTGTTTTTT.

The chain's CDR3 is CASSLTGFGYTF. In DNA, the CDR3 is TGTGCCAGCAGCTTGACCGGGTTTGGCTACACCTTC. The chain recombines TRBV5-6 with TRBJ1-2; D remains ambiguous. The length of the CDR3 is 12 residues. Trimming took 1 base from V and 7 from J, leaving 8 bases between them. Germline CDR1 SGHDT, CDR2 YYEEEE.

The CDR3 protein is CASSYREGRGNEQFF. The CDR3 nucleotides are TGCGCCAGCAGCTATCGGGAGGGCCGTGGCAATGAGCAGTTCTTC. The genes are TRBV5-1 and TRBJ2-1; 8 bases line up with TRBD2. The CDR3 loop spans 15 amino acids. The trim removed 3 bases at V and 6 bases at J, leaving 8 bases unmatched. The germline gives CDR1 SGHRS, CDR2 YFSETQ.